A selection of T cell receptor beta chains follows, all from one sample in a study of CD8+ T cells in alopecia areata. Only in-frame clones appear in the TCRdb table, and some are missing; sequencing was by immunoSEQ multiplex PCR. Among around 60,000 clones, around 40% were seen once, and the ten largest hold around 54%. Sequencing was carried out using NKG2D-low CD8+ T cells sorted from blood. The origin of the receptors is a human donor with alopecia areata. CDR3s leave out the opening cysteine and the closing phenylalanine or tryptophan. D genes are given only for firm matches. Rows may omit the clone size; those that give it use once, few, many or a size class.

abundance: .
j_gene: TRBJ2-7
v_gene: TRBV30
d_gene: .
CDR3aa: AWGGSEQY

abundance: .
j_gene: TRBJ2-7
v_gene: TRBV15
d_gene: .
CDR3aa: ATSRGPFDEQY

abundance: .
j_gene: TRBJ2-3
v_gene: TRBV7-6
d_gene: .
CDR3aa: ASSLMDTQY

abundance: .
j_gene: TRBJ1-4
v_gene: TRBV13
d_gene: .
CDR3aa: ASSFAPRNEKLF

abundance: .
j_gene: TRBJ2-5
v_gene: TRBV7-9
d_gene: .
CDR3aa: ASSRAAGYGETQY

abundance: .
j_gene: TRBJ2-7
v_gene: TRBV7-9
d_gene: .
CDR3aa: ASSTAYEQY

abundance: .
j_gene: TRBJ2-7
v_gene: TRBV27
d_gene: .
CDR3aa: ASRLSPYEQY

abundance: .
j_gene: TRBJ2-7
v_gene: TRBV4-3
d_gene: .
CDR3aa: ASSQDSAGEHYEQY

abundance: few
j_gene: TRBJ2-3
v_gene: TRBV7-2
d_gene: .
CDR3aa: ASSRDTQY

abundance: .
j_gene: TRBJ2-3
v_gene: TRBV9
d_gene: TRBD1
CDR3aa: ASSLDRSTDTQY

abundance: .
j_gene: TRBJ1-3
v_gene: TRBV5-6
d_gene: .
CDR3aa: ASSLGQSGNTIY

abundance: .
j_gene: TRBJ2-5
v_gene: TRBV6-5
d_gene: .
CDR3aa: ASQYSETQY

abundance: .
j_gene: TRBJ2-1
v_gene: TRBV13
d_gene: TRBD2
CDR3aa: ASSFRTSGTNEQF

abundance: .
j_gene: TRBJ2-6
v_gene: TRBV7-3
d_gene: .
CDR3aa: ASSLSISGTGANVLT

abundance: few
j_gene: TRBJ2-1
v_gene: TRBV4-3
d_gene: .
CDR3aa: ASSQDGRGFRDEQF

abundance: .
j_gene: TRBJ2-3
v_gene: TRBV5-1
d_gene: .
CDR3aa: ASSLTNLDTQY

abundance: .
j_gene: TRBJ1-5
v_gene: TRBV7-9
d_gene: .
CDR3aa: ASSLESNQPQH

abundance: .
j_gene: TRBJ1-2
v_gene: TRBV29-1
d_gene: .
CDR3aa: SVRSQNYGYT

abundance: few
j_gene: TRBJ2-5
v_gene: TRBV29-1
d_gene: .
CDR3aa: SVVLGRETQY

abundance: .
j_gene: TRBJ2-1
v_gene: TRBV13
d_gene: .
CDR3aa: ASSSLNEQF

abundance: once
j_gene: TRBJ2-7
v_gene: TRBV7-8
d_gene: TRBD2
CDR3aa: ASSLAPAGGPYEQY

abundance: .
j_gene: TRBJ1-5
v_gene: TRBV4-3
d_gene: .
CDR3aa: ASSQFQGLGQPQH

abundance: .
j_gene: TRBJ1-2
v_gene: TRBV29-1
d_gene: .
CDR3aa: SVEDGSDLDGYT

abundance: once
j_gene: TRBJ2-7
v_gene: TRBV25-1
d_gene: .
CDR3aa: ASRTAYEQY

abundance: .
j_gene: TRBJ2-3
v_gene: TRBV27
d_gene: .
CDR3aa: ASSRPYTDTQY

abundance: .
j_gene: TRBJ2-5
v_gene: TRBV28
d_gene: TRBD2
CDR3aa: ASTTGTGGRLGQETQY

abundance: few
j_gene: TRBJ2-5
v_gene: TRBV2
d_gene: .
CDR3aa: ASNQPEETQY

abundance: few
j_gene: TRBJ2-7
v_gene: TRBV13
d_gene: .
CDR3aa: ASSSGESYEQY

abundance: few
j_gene: TRBJ2-1
v_gene: TRBV4-3
d_gene: .
CDR3aa: ASSQDVSGSSYNEQF

abundance: .
j_gene: TRBJ2-1
v_gene: TRBV15
d_gene: .
CDR3aa: ATSRGGDNEQF

abundance: .
j_gene: TRBJ2-7
v_gene: TRBV5-1
d_gene: TRBD1
CDR3aa: ASSIPQGPSSYEQY

abundance: once
j_gene: TRBJ2-7
v_gene: TRBV7-6
d_gene: .
CDR3aa: ASSVGDRSYEQY

abundance: .
j_gene: TRBJ2-7
v_gene: TRBV25-1
d_gene: TRBD1
CDR3aa: ASNPTERDRVYEQY

abundance: .
j_gene: TRBJ2-7
v_gene: TRBV9
d_gene: .
CDR3aa: ASGAGINEQY

abundance: once
j_gene: TRBJ1-4
v_gene: TRBV4-3
d_gene: .
CDR3aa: ASSQGGPVTNEKLF

abundance: .
j_gene: TRBJ2-7
v_gene: TRBV7-3
d_gene: TRBD2
CDR3aa: ASSLWAGGSYEQY

abundance: .
j_gene: TRBJ2-1
v_gene: TRBV7-9
d_gene: .
CDR3aa: ASSFGASEQF

abundance: few
j_gene: TRBJ1-2
v_gene: TRBV14
d_gene: .
CDR3aa: ASSQDRRYGYT

abundance: .
j_gene: TRBJ1-1
v_gene: TRBV18
d_gene: .
CDR3aa: ASSRPDGNTEAF

abundance: .
j_gene: TRBJ2-3
v_gene: TRBV27
d_gene: .
CDR3aa: ASSQTNTDTQY

abundance: .
j_gene: TRBJ2-7
v_gene: TRBV6-5
d_gene: .
CDR3aa: ASSPQVDYEQY

abundance: .
j_gene: TRBJ2-7
v_gene: TRBV27
d_gene: TRBD2
CDR3aa: ASSSGTSSYEQY

abundance: few
j_gene: TRBJ1-1
v_gene: TRBV6-5
d_gene: .
CDR3aa: ASTKGPMNTEAF

abundance: .
j_gene: TRBJ2-1
v_gene: TRBV4-1
d_gene: TRBD2
CDR3aa: ASSQGFTSGGGGQF

abundance: few
j_gene: TRBJ1-2
v_gene: TRBV29-1
d_gene: .
CDR3aa: SVDSGPFYGYT

abundance: .
j_gene: TRBJ1-1
v_gene: TRBV14
d_gene: .
CDR3aa: ASSPGAIRQTTVDTEAF

abundance: .
j_gene: TRBJ1-1
v_gene: TRBV7-2
d_gene: .
CDR3aa: ASSSWTGSEAF

abundance: .
j_gene: TRBJ2-5
v_gene: TRBV5-6
d_gene: .
CDR3aa: ASSFGLPGAQY

abundance: .
j_gene: TRBJ2-3
v_gene: TRBV2
d_gene: TRBD2
CDR3aa: ASSEEASGFTDTQY

abundance: few
j_gene: TRBJ2-1
v_gene: TRBV6-6
d_gene: .
CDR3aa: ASRLGSGINNEQF

abundance: .
j_gene: TRBJ2-1
v_gene: TRBV4-3
d_gene: .
CDR3aa: ASSQETQGSYNEQF

abundance: once
j_gene: TRBJ1-2
v_gene: TRBV29-1
d_gene: .
CDR3aa: SASGYGYT

abundance: few
j_gene: TRBJ2-7
v_gene: TRBV11-2
d_gene: .
CDR3aa: ASSFSGVEQY

abundance: .
j_gene: TRBJ1-2
v_gene: TRBV6-5
d_gene: TRBD1
CDR3aa: ASSPLTGANYGYT

abundance: few
j_gene: TRBJ2-3
v_gene: TRBV12-5
d_gene: TRBD1
CDR3aa: ASDDATGGDTQY

abundance: few
j_gene: TRBJ2-3
v_gene: TRBV13
d_gene: .
CDR3aa: ASSRLGSDTQY

abundance: .
j_gene: TRBJ2-1
v_gene: TRBV4-3
d_gene: .
CDR3aa: ASSQGWVSYNEQF

abundance: .
j_gene: TRBJ2-1
v_gene: TRBV28
d_gene: .
CDR3aa: ASSLKTDYEQF

abundance: .
j_gene: TRBJ2-7
v_gene: TRBV5-4
d_gene: .
CDR3aa: ASSGLLGLSQGEQY

abundance: .
j_gene: TRBJ1-1
v_gene: TRBV9
d_gene: .
CDR3aa: ASSDSNEAF